This T cell receptor (beta chain) was captured by sequencing in a study of blood T cell repertoires in COVID-19. Study overall: Specimens from acute and convalescent COVID-19 originated in the United States, Italy and Spain. T cells, B-cell-depleted T cells, or PBMCs provided the cDNA or gDNA that served as material.

V was pared by 1 base and J by 4 bases, with 4 bases of the junction left unmatched. Looked up from germline, CDR1 is MDHEN and CDR2 is SYDVKM. The CDR3 totals 15 residues. Study processing details: Amplification with reference gene primers provided the estimates of nucleated cell counts. The data were produced by immunoSEQ multiplex PCR, yet TCRdb's version contains in-frame clones alone and is incomplete. That table gives V, J and clone size, and the DNA gave D and trimming. Of about 270,000 clones in the sample, less than 85% were seen once. Enrolment of Seattle patients took place during active infection, and they were followed longitudinally.

This chain connects TRBV28 to TRBJ1-2; 9 nucleotides align to TRBD1. The TCR comes from a human donor with COVID-19, enrolled during active disease. The donor label of this sample is uncertain. Sequencing input: peripheral blood. CDR3 amino acids: CASSLFGTGSYGYTF. The CDR3 region has the DNA TGTGCCAGCAGTTTATTTGGGACAGGGTCCTATGGCTACACCTTC.